This T cell receptor (beta chain) was recorded in a study of beta chain features in type 1 diabetes. Background on the study: Examined across all samples were almost 110 million sorted cells. Overall study results and limits: Any HLA effect on TCRB rearrangement was left unresolved by small sub-analyses. All four CD4+ subsets from Type 1 diabetes patients carried moderately but significantly shorter TCRB CDR3s. Insertion counts at VDJ junctions were lower in type 1 diabetes patients, who also showed more deletions there.

Germline V CDR1 and CDR2: SGHDN, FVKESK. The CDR3 is 13 residues long. Trimming at V came to 4 bases and at J to 5 bases, leaving 5 bases not matched to a gene. Since all of the isolated RNA was reverse transcribed, expressed TCRB transcripts were what got sequenced. TCRdb keeps only in-frame clones here, not all; method: immunoSEQ multiplex PCR. Found here are 230,000 or so clones, about a sixth of them singletons; the top ten hold more than 0.075%. This clone was seen more than once but under ten times. The antigen remains undetermined. This chain uses TRBV14 with TRBJ2-7, with 7 nucleotides matching TRBD1. Specimen: naive CD4+ T cells from blood. The TCR sequence derives from a man younger than 45 with type 1 diabetes. The CDR3 spells CASSRDRAHEQYF. CDR3 in DNA: TGTGCCAGCAGCCGAGACAGGGCTCACGAGCAGTACTTC.